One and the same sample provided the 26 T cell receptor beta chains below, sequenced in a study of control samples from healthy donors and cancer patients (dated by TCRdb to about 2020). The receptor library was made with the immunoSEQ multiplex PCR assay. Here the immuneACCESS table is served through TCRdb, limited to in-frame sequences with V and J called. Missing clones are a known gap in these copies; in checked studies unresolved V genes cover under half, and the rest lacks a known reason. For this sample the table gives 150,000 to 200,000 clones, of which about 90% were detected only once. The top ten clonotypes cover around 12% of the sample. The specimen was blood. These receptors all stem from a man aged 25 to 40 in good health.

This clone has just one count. In DNA form, the CDR3 reads TGTGCCAGCACTAGCGGGAGGATCAAAAATGAGCAGTTCTTC. Its translation: CASTSGRIKNEQFF. V gene TRBV21-1 combines with J gene TRBJ2-1; the table's TRBD2 call for D was not verified on the DNA. TRBV21-1 is a listed pseudogene. This CDR3 is built from 14 residues.

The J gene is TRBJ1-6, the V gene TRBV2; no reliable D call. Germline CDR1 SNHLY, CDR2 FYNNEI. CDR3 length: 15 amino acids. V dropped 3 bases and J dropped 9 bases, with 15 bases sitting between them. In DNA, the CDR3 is TGTGCCAGCAGTGAGGGGAGCAGTGGCGGTTCACCCCTCCACTTT. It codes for CASSEGSSGGSPLHF.

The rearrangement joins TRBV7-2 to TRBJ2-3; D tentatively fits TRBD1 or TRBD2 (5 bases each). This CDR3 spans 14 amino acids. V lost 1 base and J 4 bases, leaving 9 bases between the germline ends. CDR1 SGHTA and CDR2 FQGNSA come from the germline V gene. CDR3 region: CASSLGGTADTQYF. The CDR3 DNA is TGTGCCAGCAGCTTAGGGGGGACCGCAGATACGCAGTATTTT.

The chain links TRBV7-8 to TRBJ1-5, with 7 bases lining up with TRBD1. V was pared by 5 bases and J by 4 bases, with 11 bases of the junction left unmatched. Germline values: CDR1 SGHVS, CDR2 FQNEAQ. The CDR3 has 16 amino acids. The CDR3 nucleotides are TGTGCCAGCAGCCCACTCTATACAGGGGAAAATCAGCCCCAGCATTTT. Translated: CASSPLYTGENQPQHF.

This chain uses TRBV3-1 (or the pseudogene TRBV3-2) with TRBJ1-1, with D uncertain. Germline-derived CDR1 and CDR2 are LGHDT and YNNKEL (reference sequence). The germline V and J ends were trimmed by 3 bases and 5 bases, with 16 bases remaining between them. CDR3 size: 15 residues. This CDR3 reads CASSHRLLGGTEAFF. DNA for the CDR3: TGTGCCAGCAGCCATCGTCTTTTAGGAGGGACTGAAGCTTTCTTT.

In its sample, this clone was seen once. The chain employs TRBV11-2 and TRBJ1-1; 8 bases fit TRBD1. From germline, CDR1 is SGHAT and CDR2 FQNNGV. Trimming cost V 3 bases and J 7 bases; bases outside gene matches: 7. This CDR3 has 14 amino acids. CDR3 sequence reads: CASSFPAGGGEAFF. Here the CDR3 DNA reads TGTGCCAGCAGCTTCCCTGCAGGGGGCGGTGAAGCTTTCTTT.

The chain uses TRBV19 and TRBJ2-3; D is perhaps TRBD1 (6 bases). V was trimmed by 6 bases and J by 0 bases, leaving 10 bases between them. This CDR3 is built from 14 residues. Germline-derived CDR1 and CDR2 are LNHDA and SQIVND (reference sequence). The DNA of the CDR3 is TGTGCCAGTAGCGGACAGTCTAGCACAGATACGCAGTATTTT. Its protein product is CASSGQSSTDTQYF.

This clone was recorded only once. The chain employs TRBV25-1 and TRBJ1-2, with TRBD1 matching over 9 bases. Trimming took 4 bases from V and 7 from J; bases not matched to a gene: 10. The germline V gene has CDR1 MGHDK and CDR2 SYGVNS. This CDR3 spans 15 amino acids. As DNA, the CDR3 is TGTGCCAGCAGTGGATCAACAGGGGGCAGGGGTGGCTACACCTTC. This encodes CASSGSTGGRGGYTF.

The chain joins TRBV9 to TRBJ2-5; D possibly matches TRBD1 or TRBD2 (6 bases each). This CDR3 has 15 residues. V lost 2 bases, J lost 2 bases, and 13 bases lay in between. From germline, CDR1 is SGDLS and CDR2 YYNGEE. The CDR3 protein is CASSVGGPSQETQYF. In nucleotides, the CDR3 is TGTGCCAGCAGCGTTGGGGGGCCCAGTCAAGAGACCCAGTACTTC.

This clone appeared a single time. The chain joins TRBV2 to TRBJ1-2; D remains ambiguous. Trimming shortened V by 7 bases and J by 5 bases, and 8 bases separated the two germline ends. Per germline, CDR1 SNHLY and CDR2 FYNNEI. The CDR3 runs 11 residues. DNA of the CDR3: TGTGCCAGCACGGCGGGGTATGGCTACACCTTC. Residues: CASTAGYGYTF. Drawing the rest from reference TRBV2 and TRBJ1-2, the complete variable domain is EPEVTQTPSHQVTQMGQEVILRCVPISNHLYFYWYRQILGQKVEFLVSFYNNEISEKSEIFDDQFSVERPDGSNFTLKIRSTKLEDSAMYFCASTAGYGYTFGSGTRLTVV.

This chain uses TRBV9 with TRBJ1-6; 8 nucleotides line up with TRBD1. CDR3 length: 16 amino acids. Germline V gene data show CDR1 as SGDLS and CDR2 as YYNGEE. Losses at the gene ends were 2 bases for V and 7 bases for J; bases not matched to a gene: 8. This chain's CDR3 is CASSVTSGQENSPLHF. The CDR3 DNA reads TGTGCCAGCAGCGTCACCTCGGGACAGGAAAATTCACCCCTCCACTTT.

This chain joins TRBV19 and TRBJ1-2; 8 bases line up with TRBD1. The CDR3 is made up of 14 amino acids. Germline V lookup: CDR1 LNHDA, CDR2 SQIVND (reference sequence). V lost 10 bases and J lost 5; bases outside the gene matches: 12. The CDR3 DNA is TGTGCCACCATGGCGGGGACAGGTGCTTATGGCTACACCTTC. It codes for CATMAGTGAYGYTF.

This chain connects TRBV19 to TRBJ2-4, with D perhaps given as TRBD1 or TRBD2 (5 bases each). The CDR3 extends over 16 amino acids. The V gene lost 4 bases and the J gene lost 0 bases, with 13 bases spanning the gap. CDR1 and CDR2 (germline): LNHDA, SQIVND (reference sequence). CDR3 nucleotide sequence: TGTGCCAGTAGTAGCCTGGGGGATGGAGCCAAAAACATTCAGTACTTC. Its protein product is CASSSLGDGAKNIQYF. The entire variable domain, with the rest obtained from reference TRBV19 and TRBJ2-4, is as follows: DGGITQSPKYLFRKEGQNVTLSCEQNLNHDAMYWYRQDPGQGLRLIYYSQIVNDFQKGDIAEGYSVSREKKESFPLTVTSAQKNPTAFYLCASSSLGDGAKNIQYFGAGTRLSVL.

The CDR3 DNA reads as TGTGCCAGCAGCTTAGGCCAGGGCACTAACTATGGCTACACCTTC. Translating gives CASSLGQGTNYGYTF. V is TRBV13 and J is TRBJ1-2; possibly TRBD1 for D (5 bases). The CDR3 sequence is 15 residues long. Germline V CDR1 and CDR2: PRHDT, FYEKMQ (reference sequence). Trimming took 0 bases from V and 0 from J, leaving 8 bases between them.

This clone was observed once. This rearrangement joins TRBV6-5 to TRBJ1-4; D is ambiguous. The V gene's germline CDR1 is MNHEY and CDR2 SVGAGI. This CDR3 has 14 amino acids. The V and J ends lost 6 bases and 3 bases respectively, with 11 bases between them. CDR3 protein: CASRGLAANEKLFF. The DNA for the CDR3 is TGTGCCAGCAGAGGATTGGCAGCTAATGAAAAACTGTTTTTT.

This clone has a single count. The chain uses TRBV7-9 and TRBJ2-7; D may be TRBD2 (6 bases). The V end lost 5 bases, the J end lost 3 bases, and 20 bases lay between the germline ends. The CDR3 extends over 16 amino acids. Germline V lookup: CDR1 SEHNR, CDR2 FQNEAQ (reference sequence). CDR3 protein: CASSTRPAMRGYEQYF. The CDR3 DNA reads TGTGCCAGCAGCACAAGGCCCGCGATGCGGGGCTACGAGCAGTACTTC.

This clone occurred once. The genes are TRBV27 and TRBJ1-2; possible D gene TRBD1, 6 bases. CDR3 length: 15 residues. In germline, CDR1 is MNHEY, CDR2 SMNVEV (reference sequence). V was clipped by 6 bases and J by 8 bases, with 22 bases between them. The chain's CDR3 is CASSPPGGRRWGYTF. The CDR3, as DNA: TGTGCCAGCAGCCCCCCGGGGGGGCGGCGGTGGGGCTACACCTTC.

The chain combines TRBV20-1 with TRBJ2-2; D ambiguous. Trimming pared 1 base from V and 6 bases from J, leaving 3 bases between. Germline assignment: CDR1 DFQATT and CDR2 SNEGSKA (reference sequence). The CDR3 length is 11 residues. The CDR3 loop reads CSARGPGELFF. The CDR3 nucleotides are TGCAGTGCTAGAGGGCCCGGGGAGCTGTTTTTT.

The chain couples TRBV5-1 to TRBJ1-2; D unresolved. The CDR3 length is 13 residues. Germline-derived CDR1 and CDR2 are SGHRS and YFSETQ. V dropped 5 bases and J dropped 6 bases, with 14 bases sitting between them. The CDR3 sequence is CASRGGLKNGYTF. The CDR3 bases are TGCGCCAGCAGGGGAGGGCTAAAAAATGGCTACACCTTC.

The DNA for the CDR3 is TGTGCCAGCAGCCAAGACCGGGGCACAGATACGCAGTATTTT. Its protein product is CASSQDRGTDTQYF. V and J are TRBV3-1 (or the pseudogene TRBV3-2) and TRBJ2-3; D unresolved. Germline V gives CDR1 LGHDT, CDR2 YNNKEL (reference sequence). V was clipped by 0 bases and J by 1 base, with 5 bases between them. The CDR3 totals 14 residues.

The CDR3 sequence: CASSYGTPPYNEQFF. CDR3 nucleotides: TGTGCCAGCAGTTACGGGACTCCGCCCTACAATGAGCAGTTCTTC. The rearrangement links TRBV2 to TRBJ2-1; D might be TRBD2 (6 bases). V lost 5 bases to trimming and J lost 2 bases, with 13 bases between them. This CDR3 comprises 15 residues. The germline V gene encodes CDR1 SNHLY and CDR2 FYNNEI.

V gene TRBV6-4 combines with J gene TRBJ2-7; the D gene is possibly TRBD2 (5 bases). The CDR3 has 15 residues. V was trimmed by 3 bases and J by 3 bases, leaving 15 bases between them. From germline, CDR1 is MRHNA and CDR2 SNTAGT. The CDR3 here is CASSELRGFYYEQYF. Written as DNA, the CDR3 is TGTGCCAGCAGTGAGTTGAGAGGGTTTTACTACGAGCAGTACTTC.

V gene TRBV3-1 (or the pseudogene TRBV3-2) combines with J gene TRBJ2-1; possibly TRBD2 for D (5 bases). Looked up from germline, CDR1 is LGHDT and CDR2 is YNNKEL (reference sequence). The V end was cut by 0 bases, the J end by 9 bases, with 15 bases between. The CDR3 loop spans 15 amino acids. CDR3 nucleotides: TGTGCCAGCAGCCAAGATCGGCTAGCCGGTAGTGAGCAGTTCTTC. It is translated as CASSQDRLAGSEQFF.

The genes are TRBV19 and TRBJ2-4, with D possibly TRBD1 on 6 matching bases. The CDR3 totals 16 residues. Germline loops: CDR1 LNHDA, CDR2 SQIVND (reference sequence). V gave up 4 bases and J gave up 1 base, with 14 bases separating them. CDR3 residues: CASSTLWDMAKNIQYF. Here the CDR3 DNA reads TGTGCCAGTAGTACCTTGTGGGACATGGCCAAAAACATTCAGTACTTC.

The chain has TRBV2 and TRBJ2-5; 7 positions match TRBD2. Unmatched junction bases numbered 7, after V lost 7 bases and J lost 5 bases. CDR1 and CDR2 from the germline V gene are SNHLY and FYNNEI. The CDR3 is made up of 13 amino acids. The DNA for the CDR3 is TGTGCCAGCACCTACGGGGGGAAGGAGACCCAGTACTTC. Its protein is CASTYGGKETQYF.

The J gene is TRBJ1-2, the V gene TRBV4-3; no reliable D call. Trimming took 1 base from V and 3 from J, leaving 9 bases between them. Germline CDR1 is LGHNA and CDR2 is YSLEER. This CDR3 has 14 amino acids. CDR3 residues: CASSQVAGDYGYTF. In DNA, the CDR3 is TGCGCCAGCAGCCAAGTTGCAGGAGACTATGGCTACACCTTC.